These 17 T cell receptor beta chains share one sample of origin, sequenced in a study of CD8+CD57+ T cells in acquired aplastic anemia (dated by TCRdb to about 2018). Flow cytometry had shown CD8+CD57+ cell expansion in the patients selected for sequencing. TCRdb shows the sequencer as Illumina HiSeq 2000. Genomic DNA was used as template for profiling of TCR beta VDJ combinations and CDR3 sequences. The public reads were reanalyzed by TCRdb: fastp trimming at Q25, MiXCR alignment, in-frame beta chains only. Rows with a matching CDR3 protein are joined into one entry that keeps the most common DNA and genes. Here the sample has under 350,000 distinct CDR3 sequences; approximately 57% occur a single time. The ten largest clonotypes hold 1% to 1.5% of the sample. Input material: sorted CD4+, CD8+, or CD8+CD57+ T cells (not recorded which) from PBMCs. The receptor set was obtained from a human donor with aplastic anemia.

This clonotype turned up a few times. This chain joins TRBV2 and TRBJ2-7, with D perhaps matching TRBD2 (6 bases). Trimming cost V 8 bases and J 2 bases, with 10 bases left between them. Germline V gives CDR1 SNHLY, CDR2 FYNNEI. The CDR3 is 12 residues long. The CDR3 coding sequence is TGTGCCAGCTTTCGCGGGGCCTACGAGCAGTACTTC. Encoded protein: CASFRGAYEQYF. Filled out from reference TRBV2 and TRBJ2-7, the complete variable domain reads EPEVTQTPSHQVTQMGQEVILRCVPISNHLYFYWYRQILGQKVEFLVSFYNNEISEKSEIFDDQFSVERPDGSNFTLKIRSTKLEDSAMYFCASFRGAYEQYFGPGTRLTVT.

Concerning this clonotype itself: A much larger clone differs from this one at a single base, so this may be a read error. Without the conserved terminal phenylalanine or tryptophan, this CDR3 likely stems from a read error. The chain carries TRBV3-1 and TRBJ2-5; the D is unclear. This CDR3 comprises 14 residues. V was pared by 6 bases and J by 4 bases, with 15 bases between. Germline assignment: CDR1 LGHDT and CDR2 YNNKEL (reference sequence). CDR3 residues: CASSDRRSSETQYV. In DNA, the CDR3 is TGTGCCAGCAGTGACCGCCGCTCCTCAGAGACCCAGTACGTC.

This chain uses TRBV7-2 with TRBJ2-3; 8 positions agree with TRBD2. V lost 1 base, J lost 5 bases, and 11 bases stayed unmatched. The CDR3 runs to 17 residues. The germline V gene encodes CDR1 SGHTA and CDR2 FQGNSA. DNA of the CDR3: TGTGCCAGCAGCTTAGTCAGGTTGCGGGGGGATGGAGATACGCAGTATTTT. This translates into CASSLVRLRGDGDTQYF.

The chain recombines TRBV5-5 with TRBJ1-5; D might be TRBD1 (5 bases). V was shortened by 4 bases and J by 0 bases, with 11 bases between the two germline ends. CDR3 length equals 15 residues. CDR1 is SGHKS and CDR2 is YYEKEE in the germline V gene (reference sequence). CDR3 region: CASSPGGHSNQPQHF. DNA of the CDR3: TGTGCCAGCAGCCCGGGAGGACATAGCAATCAGCCCCAGCATTTT.

V usage is TRBV2 and J usage is TRBJ2-6; 10 nucleotides match TRBD1. Unmatched junction bases numbered 11, after V lost 8 bases and J lost 4 bases. The CDR3 extends over 17 amino acids. Germline V lookup: CDR1 SNHLY, CDR2 FYNNEI. The CDR3 loop is CASYGTTGGGGANVLTF. CDR3 in DNA: TGTGCCAGCTACGGGACGACAGGGGGCGGAGGGGCCAACGTCCTGACTTTC. Complete variable domain (other parts from reference TRBV2 and TRBJ2-6): EPEVTQTPSHQVTQMGQEVILRCVPISNHLYFYWYRQILGQKVEFLVSFYNNEISEKSEIFDDQFSVERPDGSNFTLKIRSTKLEDSAMYFCASYGTTGGGGANVLTFGAGSRLTVL.

The genes are TRBV6-5 and TRBJ1-5; D gene ambiguous. There are 13 residues in the CDR3. Trimming cost V 0 bases and J 3 bases, with 3 bases left between them. Germline CDR1 reads MNHEY; CDR2 reads SVGAGI. In nucleotides, the CDR3 is TGTGCCAGCAGTTACTCGTCCAATCAGCCCCAGCATTTT. Protein product: CASSYSSNQPQHF.

This clonotype was detected many times. The genes are TRBV5-8 and TRBJ1-2; no clear D gene. CDR3 length equals 13 residues. Trimming pared 0 bases from V and 8 bases from J, leaving 11 bases between. Looked up from germline, CDR1 is SGHTS and CDR2 is YDEGEE. CDR3 coding DNA: TGTGCCAGCAGCTTGGCCTCATATGGGGGCTACACCTTC. This translates into CASSLASYGGYTF.

This chain links TRBV7-9 with TRBJ1-1; D gene ambiguous. The germline gives CDR1 SEHNR, CDR2 FQNEAQ (reference sequence). The CDR3 extends over 12 amino acids. With 1 base removed from V and 3 bases from J, the gap between germline ends came to 3 bases. CDR3 in amino acids: CASSLEYTEAFF. The CDR3 DNA sequence: TGTGCCAGCAGCTTAGAGTACACTGAAGCTTTCTTT.

The genes are TRBV19 and TRBJ2-7, with D unclear. The CDR3 has 14 residues. CDR1 and CDR2 from the germline V gene are LNHDA and SQIVND (reference sequence). V was pared by 3 bases and J by 2 bases, with 11 bases between. For the CDR3, the DNA is TGTGCCAGTAGTATCAAGGTTGGGGCCTACGAGCAGTACTTC. It codes for CASSIKVGAYEQYF.

CDR3 nucleotides: TGTGCCAGCAGCGTAGGGGGACAATATTCACCCCTCCACTTT. It codes for CASSVGGQYSPLHF. The gene calls are TRBV9 and TRBJ1-6; D possibly corresponds to TRBD1 (6 bases). V was shortened by 0 bases and J by 8 bases, with 9 bases between the two germline ends. CDR1 and CDR2 from the germline V gene are SGDLS and YYNGEE. The CDR3 is 14 residues long.

This clonotype was detected many times. The V and J genes are TRBV7-2 and TRBJ2-5, with D hard to call. CDR3 length equals 14 residues. The germline V gene has CDR1 SGHTA and CDR2 FQGNSA. Trimming removed 0 bases from V and 5 bases from J, with 10 bases in between. Written as DNA, the CDR3 is TGTGCCAGCAGCTTAGCGGCCACCCGGGAGACCCAGTACTTC. The encoded protein is CASSLAATRETQYF.

In this sample, this clonotype turned up many times. The chain uses TRBV29-1 and TRBJ1-2; 8 bases are shared with TRBD1. This CDR3 is built from 16 residues. J lost 5 bases, V lost 2 bases, and 13 bases had no gene match. CDR1 and CDR2 from the germline V gene are SQVTM and ANQGSEA. CDR3 sequence (DNA): TGCAGCGTTGAAAAGGGTGGGACAGGTCGCGGTTATGGCTACACCTTC. Translation: CSVEKGGTGRGYGYTF.

The table lists this clonotype with a count of one. This chain joins TRBV2 and TRBJ1-1; possibly TRBD1 for D (6 bases). CDR1 and CDR2 from the germline V gene are SNHLY and FYNNEI. With 6 bases removed from V and 6 bases from J, the gap between germline ends came to 14 bases. This CDR3 has 13 amino acids. The CDR3 loop reads CASRTGGWSEAFF. The CDR3 bases are TGTGCCAGCAGGACAGGCGGCTGGTCTGAAGCTTTCTTT.

This clonotype was seen ten or more times. The chain is built from TRBV18 and TRBJ2-7; 12 bases agree with TRBD1. Per the germline V gene, CDR1 is KGHSH and CDR2 is LQKENI. The length of the CDR3 is 15 residues. Trimming removed 4 bases from V and 5 bases from J; junction bases left unmatched: 6. In DNA, the CDR3 is TGTGCCAGCTCACAGCCGGGACAGGGGGCGAACGAGCAGTACTTC. This sequence encodes CASSQPGQGANEQYF. Full variable domain (rest looked up from reference TRBV18 and TRBJ2-7): NAGVMQNPRHLVRRRGQEARLRCSPMKGHSHVYWYRQLPEEGLKFMVYLQKENIIDESGMPKERFSAEFPKEGPSILRIQQVVRGDSAAYFCASSQPGQGANEQYFGPGTRLTVT.

This clonotype was detected once. The genes are TRBV7-9 and TRBJ1-4; 11 bases align to TRBD1. J lost 1 base, V lost 5 bases, and 6 bases had no gene match. This CDR3 has 17 amino acids. Germline V lookup: CDR1 SEHNR, CDR2 FQNEAQ (reference sequence). Here the CDR3 DNA reads TGTGCCAGCAGCCTCCGGGACAGGGGGGTAACTAATGAAAAACTGTTTTTT. This gives the protein CASSLRDRGVTNEKLFF.

In this sample, this clonotype turned up many times. The chain combines TRBV20-1 with TRBJ2-1, with 7 bases aligning to TRBD2. CDR1 is DFQATT, CDR2 SNEGSKA, per germline (reference sequence). The CDR3 runs to 13 residues. CDR3 DNA sequence: TGCAGCTTCTATGCGGGGGTTGGTAATGAGCAGTTCTTC. This translates into CSFYAGVGNEQFF.

Turning to this clonotype: The junction does not match germline at one end; this may be a read error. This sequence joins TRBV7-9 and TRBJ1-2, with D possibly TRBD1 on 5 matching bases. The germline V gene has CDR1 SEHNR and CDR2 FQNEAQ (reference sequence). The CDR3 extends over 15 amino acids. In DNA, the CDR3 is TGTGCCAGCAGCTTGGATGGACACATTAACTATGGGTACACCTTC. Its protein product is CASSLDGHINYGYTF. Full variable domain (outside the CDR3, taken from reference TRBV7-9 and TRBJ1-2): DTGVSQNPRHKITKRGQNVTFRCDPISEHNRLYWYRQTLGQGPEFLTYFQNEAQLEKSRLLSDRFSAERPKGSFSTLEIQRTEQGDSAMYLCASSLDGHINYGYTFGSGTRLTVV.